A selection of T cell receptor beta chains follows, all from one sample in a study of T cells after yellow fever vaccination. TCRdb called the 5' RACE reads again in MiXCR, with one record for every CDR3 protein. This table has 320,000 or so distinct CDR3 sequences, roughly 8% appearing once. This specimen consisted of PBMCs, obtained around 45 days after the first yellow fever vaccination. The receptors stem from a man aged 18 to 29 who received the YFV17D yellow fever vaccine. Each CDR3 is given with its conserved first and last residue. Fields, in order: D gene, CDR3 length, V gene, J gene, clone size, CDR3 DNA, CDR3 protein. D genes are given only for firm matches. A row's size may be missing; if present it is once, few, many or a size class.

d_gene: .
len: 16
v_gene: TRBV24-1
j_gene: TRBJ2-2
abundance: many
CDR3nt: TGTGCCACCAGTGACCCTCGACGGGGGACCCACGGGGAGCTGTTTTTT
CDR3aa: CATSDPRRGTHGELFF

d_gene: .
len: 17
v_gene: TRBV5-8
j_gene: TRBJ2-7
abundance: .
CDR3nt: TGTGCCAGCAGCTTGGCCTCGGGGCAGGGTAACCCCTACGAGCAGTACTTC
CDR3aa: CASSLASGQGNPYEQYF

d_gene: TRBD1
len: 16
v_gene: TRBV5-1
j_gene: TRBJ2-3
abundance: many
CDR3nt: TGCGCCAGCAGCTCCATAAGGACAGGAGACACAGATACGCAGTATTTT
CDR3aa: CASSSIRTGDTDTQYF

d_gene: TRBD1
len: 15
v_gene: TRBV4-2
j_gene: TRBJ1-1
abundance: .
CDR3nt: TGTGCCAGCAGCCAAATGGGACAGGGGAACACTGAAGCTTTCTTT
CDR3aa: CASSQMGQGNTEAFF

d_gene: .
len: 14
v_gene: TRBV7-3
j_gene: TRBJ1-1
abundance: .
CDR3nt: TGTGCCAGCAGCCATAGGGGAGGGGGAACTGAAGCTTTCTTT
CDR3aa: CASSHRGGGTEAFF

d_gene: .
len: 13
v_gene: TRBV11-3
j_gene: TRBJ2-1
abundance: .
CDR3nt: TGTGCCAGCAGCTTAGAATCTTGGGATGAGCAGTTCTTC
CDR3aa: CASSLESWDEQFF

d_gene: TRBD1
len: 15
v_gene: TRBV5-4
j_gene: TRBJ1-2
abundance: few
CDR3nt: TGTGCCAGCAGCCTGGAGCAGGGGGCTGGTTATGGCTACACCTTC
CDR3aa: CASSLEQGAGYGYTF

d_gene: .
len: 12
v_gene: TRBV29-1
j_gene: TRBJ2-3
abundance: many
CDR3nt: TGCAGCGTTGAAGAGCCCAACATGGCGCAGTATTTT
CDR3aa: CSVEEPNMAQYF

d_gene: .
len: 16
v_gene: TRBV3-1
j_gene: TRBJ2-5
abundance: many
CDR3nt: TGTGCCAGCAGCCACAAAGGCGGCTGGGCAACAGAGACCCAGTACTTC
CDR3aa: CASSHKGGWATETQYF

d_gene: .
len: 16
v_gene: TRBV27
j_gene: TRBJ2-3
abundance: few
CDR3nt: TGTGCCAGCAGTCGTATAAGAGTACTAAGCACAGATACGCAGTATTTT
CDR3aa: CASSRIRVLSTDTQYF

d_gene: .
len: 14
v_gene: TRBV10-3
j_gene: TRBJ2-5
abundance: .
CDR3nt: TGTGCCATCAGTGGTCCACAGGGTAGGGAGACCCAGTACTTC
CDR3aa: CAISGPQGRETQYF

d_gene: TRBD1
len: 18
v_gene: TRBV5-1
j_gene: TRBJ2-1
abundance: .
CDR3nt: TGCGCCAGCAGCTTGGTCCCCACGGACAGGGCATCCTACAATGAGCAGTTCTTC
CDR3aa: CASSLVPTDRASYNEQFF

d_gene: .
len: 11
v_gene: TRBV12-3/TRBV12-4
j_gene: TRBJ1-2
abundance: many
CDR3nt: TGTGCCAGCAGTTCAGGGAGTGGCTACACCTTC
CDR3aa: CASSSGSGYTF

d_gene: .
len: 14
v_gene: TRBV5-5
j_gene: TRBJ2-6
abundance: few
CDR3nt: TGTGCCAGCAGAGTAATTGCTGGGGCCAACGTCCTGACTTTC
CDR3aa: CASRVIAGANVLTF

d_gene: .
len: 12
v_gene: TRBV5-6
j_gene: TRBJ1-2
abundance: few
CDR3nt: TGTGCCAGCAGCTTTAACCCCTATGGCTACACCTTC
CDR3aa: CASSFNPYGYTF

d_gene: .
len: 16
v_gene: TRBV5-4
j_gene: TRBJ1-1
abundance: .
CDR3nt: TGTGCCAGCAGCCCAACTTTGGGGGCTTATGTCACTGAAGCTTTCTTT
CDR3aa: CASSPTLGAYVTEAFF

d_gene: .
len: 14
v_gene: TRBV6-5
j_gene: TRBJ1-1
abundance: .
CDR3nt: TGTGCCAGCAGTTCCCGGGAGAAGAACACTGAAGCTTTCTTT
CDR3aa: CASSSREKNTEAFF

d_gene: .
len: 18
v_gene: TRBV12-3/TRBV12-4
j_gene: TRBJ2-2
abundance: few
CDR3nt: TGTGCCAGCACTCTCGACTGGGTCGCCCCATCCCACACCGGGGAGCTGTTTTTT
CDR3aa: CASTLDWVAPSHTGELFF

d_gene: .
len: 13
v_gene: TRBV19
j_gene: TRBJ1-1
abundance: few
CDR3nt: TGTGCCAGTAGTATTGAAAGGAACACTGAAGCTTTCTTT
CDR3aa: CASSIERNTEAFF

d_gene: TRBD2
len: 13
v_gene: TRBV29-1
j_gene: TRBJ2-1
abundance: .
CDR3nt: TGCAGCGTTGCTCCGGGACTAGAAGTCGGGCAGTTCTTC
CDR3aa: CSVAPGLEVGQFF

d_gene: TRBD1
len: 17
v_gene: TRBV6-5
j_gene: TRBJ1-6
abundance: .
CDR3nt: TGTGCCAGCAGTTACTCGGGGCAGGGGGAAGGTAATTCACCCCTCCACTTT
CDR3aa: CASSYSGQGEGNSPLHF

d_gene: .
len: 16
v_gene: TRBV5-1
j_gene: TRBJ2-3
abundance: .
CDR3nt: TGCGCCAGCAGCTTGGAAGGGGGGGGAGGCACAGATACGCAGTATTTT
CDR3aa: CASSLEGGGGTDTQYF

d_gene: .
len: 15
v_gene: TRBV5-8
j_gene: TRBJ2-6
abundance: many
CDR3nt: TGTGCCAGCAGCTTTGGCCGCTCTGGGGCCAACGTCCTGACTTTC
CDR3aa: CASSFGRSGANVLTF

d_gene: TRBD1
len: 13
v_gene: TRBV20-1
j_gene: TRBJ2-4
abundance: .
CDR3nt: TGCAGTGCGTTGTCAGGGGGCCAAAACATTCAGTACTTC
CDR3aa: CSALSGGQNIQYF

d_gene: .
len: 14
v_gene: TRBV12-3/TRBV12-4
j_gene: TRBJ2-5
abundance: few
CDR3nt: TGTGCCAGCAGCCCAAAGACGCAGCAAGAGACCCAGTACTTC
CDR3aa: CASSPKTQQETQYF

d_gene: .
len: 15
v_gene: TRBV5-1
j_gene: TRBJ2-1
abundance: few
CDR3nt: TGCGCCAGTAGGAGGGTAGGCAGAGGGTTCGATGAGCAGTTCTTC
CDR3aa: CASRRVGRGFDEQFF

d_gene: .
len: 14
v_gene: TRBV7-9
j_gene: TRBJ1-4
abundance: many
CDR3nt: TGTGCCAGCAGCTTAGCAGGGATTGGGGAAAAACTGTTTTTT
CDR3aa: CASSLAGIGEKLFF

d_gene: .
len: 16
v_gene: TRBV18
j_gene: TRBJ1-3
abundance: .
CDR3nt: TGTGCCAGCTCACCAACGTTCAGGGCTATCGGAAACACCATATATTTT
CDR3aa: CASSPTFRAIGNTIYF

d_gene: .
len: 14
v_gene: TRBV12-3/TRBV12-4
j_gene: TRBJ2-2
abundance: many
CDR3nt: TGTGCCAGCAGTTTCATTGAGGTGGCCGGGGAGCTGTTTTTT
CDR3aa: CASSFIEVAGELFF

d_gene: .
len: 14
v_gene: TRBV24-1
j_gene: TRBJ1-5
abundance: .
CDR3nt: TGTGCCACCAGTGATGGACAGAGCAATCAGCCCCAGCATTTT
CDR3aa: CATSDGQSNQPQHF

d_gene: .
len: 13
v_gene: TRBV25-1
j_gene: TRBJ1-1
abundance: many
CDR3nt: TGTGCCAGCAGTGTAAACGCGGACACTGAAGCTTTCTTT
CDR3aa: CASSVNADTEAFF

d_gene: .
len: 12
v_gene: TRBV5-1
j_gene: TRBJ2-7
abundance: .
CDR3nt: TGCGCCAGCAGCTTCCCTGGCGGCGAGCAGTACTTC
CDR3aa: CASSFPGGEQYF

d_gene: .
len: 12
v_gene: TRBV6-2/TRBV6-3
j_gene: TRBJ1-6
abundance: few
CDR3nt: TGTGCCAGCAGTCGGACCGATTCACCCCTCCACTTT
CDR3aa: CASSRTDSPLHF

d_gene: .
len: 14
v_gene: TRBV10-3
j_gene: TRBJ2-7
abundance: .
CDR3nt: TGTGCCATCAGTGAGTCGGCCGGGGGTGGGGAGCAGTACTTC
CDR3aa: CAISESAGGGEQYF

d_gene: .
len: 15
v_gene: TRBV12-3/TRBV12-4
j_gene: TRBJ1-4
abundance: .
CDR3nt: TGTGCCAGCAGTTTAGCGTCCAGGGTCTGGGAAAAACTGTTTTTT
CDR3aa: CASSLASRVWEKLFF

d_gene: TRBD2
len: 15
v_gene: TRBV7-7
j_gene: TRBJ2-5
abundance: many
CDR3nt: TGTGCCAGCAGCTCGCTGCGGGGGGGCATGGAGACCCAGTACTTC
CDR3aa: CASSSLRGGMETQYF

d_gene: .
len: 15
v_gene: TRBV4-1
j_gene: TRBJ2-3
abundance: few
CDR3nt: TGCGCCAGCAGCCGCATGGGACGGAGCACAGATACGCAGTATTTT
CDR3aa: CASSRMGRSTDTQYF

d_gene: .
len: 15
v_gene: TRBV25-1
j_gene: TRBJ2-7
abundance: few
CDR3nt: TGTGCCAGCAACCGGGCCACAGGGCCATCCTACGAGCAGTACTTC
CDR3aa: CASNRATGPSYEQYF

d_gene: TRBD1
len: 16
v_gene: TRBV18
j_gene: TRBJ1-2
abundance: few
CDR3nt: TGTGCCAGCTCACCTCTGGGACAGGGGGCTGGATATGGCTACACCTTC
CDR3aa: CASSPLGQGAGYGYTF

d_gene: .
len: 15
v_gene: TRBV4-1
j_gene: TRBJ2-7
abundance: .
CDR3nt: TGCGCCAGCAGCCAAGTGGCAGAACTTTCCTACGAGCAGTACTTC
CDR3aa: CASSQVAELSYEQYF